This TCR beta chain was identified in a study of cytotoxic CD8 clonotypes in ibrutinib-treated CLL. Findings and limits, study-wide: Clonality measured at baseline exceeded age-matched healthy donors, tracking circulating CD8+ T-cell counts.

Investigators sourced approximately 1.8 micrograms of genomic DNA from cryopreserved PBMCs for TCR beta libraries. The repertoire was sequenced with immunoSEQ multiplex PCR; TCRdb's copy has only in-frame clones and lacks some. In the table there are more than 200,000 clones, under 80% of which are singletons. The CDR3 loop spans 12 amino acids. Germline-derived CDR1 and CDR2 are KGHSH and LQKENI. V lost 6 bases to trimming and J lost 11 bases; unmatched junction nucleotides: 6. Of note for this clone: Its target is not known.

This TCR was recovered from a human donor with chronic lymphocytic leukemia. The chain uses TRBV18 and TRBJ2-3; 9 bases map to TRBD1. The specimen was PBMCs, collected after 24 months of ibrutinib treatment. The CDR3 loop reads CASSPTGQGQYF. The CDR3 DNA is TGTGCCAGCTCCCCCACGGGACAGGGGCAGTATTTT. The full variable domain, its missing parts supplied by reference TRBV18 and TRBJ2-3, is NAGVMQNPRHLVRRRGQEARLRCSPMKGHSHVYWYRQLPEEGLKFMVYLQKENIIDESGMPKERFSAEFPKEGPSILRIQQVVRGDSAAYFCASSPTGQGQYFGPGTRLTVL.